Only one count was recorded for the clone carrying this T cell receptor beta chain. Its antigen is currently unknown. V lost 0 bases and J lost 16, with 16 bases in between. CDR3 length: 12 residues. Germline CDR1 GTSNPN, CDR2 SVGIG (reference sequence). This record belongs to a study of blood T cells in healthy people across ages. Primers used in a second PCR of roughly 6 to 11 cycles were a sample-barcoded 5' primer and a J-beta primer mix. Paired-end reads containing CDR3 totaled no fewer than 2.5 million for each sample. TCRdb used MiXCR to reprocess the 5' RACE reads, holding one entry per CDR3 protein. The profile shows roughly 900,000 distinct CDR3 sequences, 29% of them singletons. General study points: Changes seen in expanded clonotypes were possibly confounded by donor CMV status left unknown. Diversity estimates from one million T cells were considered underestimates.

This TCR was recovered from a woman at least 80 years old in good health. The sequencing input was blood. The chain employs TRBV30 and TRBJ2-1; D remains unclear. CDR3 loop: CAWSVGSPTHFF. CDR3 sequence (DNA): TGTGCCTGGAGTGTTGGCAGCCCAACTCACTTCTTC.